This passage covers 6 T cell receptor beta chains from one sample sequenced in a study of blood T cell repertoires in COVID-19. Sequencing used immunoSEQ multiplex PCR; TCRdb keeps in-frame clones, though not all of them. The sample records some 220,000 clones, around three quarters being singletons. The sample taken for sequencing was peripheral blood. These receptors were collected from a woman in her 70s with acute or convalescent COVID-19.

CDR3 nucleotide sequence: TGTGCCACCAGTGTACGGGGATCCTACAATGAGCAGTTCTTC. Its translation: CATSVRGSYNEQFF. The chain joins TRBV24-1 to TRBJ2-1, with D possibly matching TRBD2 (5 bases). The ends were cut back, 5 bases at V and 1 base at J, with 8 bases in the middle. The CDR3 is made up of 14 amino acids. The germline CDR1 and CDR2 sequences are KGHDR and SFDVKD.

This clone has more than one count but fewer than ten. This CDR3 is also generated by other DNA sequences in the sample. V usage is TRBV5-4 and J usage is TRBJ2-5; 10 bases line up with TRBD1. Trimming at V came to 4 bases and at J to 4 bases, leaving 4 bases not matched to a gene. Germline CDR1 SGHNT, CDR2 YYREEE (reference sequence). The CDR3 loop spans 14 amino acids. The CDR3 loop is CASSRQGATETQYF. Here the CDR3 DNA reads TGTGCCAGCAGCCGACAGGGGGCGACAGAGACCCAGTACTTC.

V gene TRBV10-3 combines with J gene TRBJ1-2; a weak D match, TRBD1 (6 bases). V shed 4 bases and J shed 7 bases, with 16 bases lying between them. CDR3 length: 14 residues. The germline CDR1 and CDR2 sequences are ENHRY and SYGVKD. CDR3 protein: CAISGLRGSRGYTF. The CDR3 nucleotides are TGTGCCATCAGTGGACTTAGGGGGTCCCGTGGCTACACCTTC.

As to this clone: This sample also contains other DNA sequences that code for the same CDR3. The chain is built from TRBV18 and TRBJ1-2; 8 bases map to TRBD1. The CDR3 has 13 residues. V lost 4 bases, J lost 3 bases, and 1 base stayed unmatched. Germline V lookup: CDR1 KGHSH, CDR2 LQKENI. CDR3 residues: CASSQQGDYGYTF. The CDR3 region has the DNA TGTGCCAGCTCACAACAGGGGGACTATGGCTACACCTTC.

This clone was observed a few times. The CDR3 spells CASSATSGGTYEQYF. The CDR3 DNA follows: TGTGCCAGCAGCGCCACTAGCGGGGGGACCTACGAGCAGTACTTC. The rearrangement uses TRBV3-1 (or the pseudogene TRBV3-2) and TRBJ2-7, with TRBD2 matching over 12 bases. Germline V gene sequence: CDR1 LGHDT, CDR2 YNNKEL (reference sequence). There are 15 residues in the CDR3. After removal of 5 bases from V and 2 bases from J, the junction contained 4 bases not matched to a gene.

The chain is built from TRBV7-9 and TRBJ2-2; D not resolved. This CDR3 is built from 11 residues. From germline, CDR1 is SEHNR and CDR2 FQNEAQ (reference sequence). Trimming took 5 bases from V and 5 from J, leaving 3 bases between them. CDR3 nucleotides: TGTGCCAGCAGCCCGACCGGGGAGCTGTTTTTT. Translating it yields CASSPTGELFF.